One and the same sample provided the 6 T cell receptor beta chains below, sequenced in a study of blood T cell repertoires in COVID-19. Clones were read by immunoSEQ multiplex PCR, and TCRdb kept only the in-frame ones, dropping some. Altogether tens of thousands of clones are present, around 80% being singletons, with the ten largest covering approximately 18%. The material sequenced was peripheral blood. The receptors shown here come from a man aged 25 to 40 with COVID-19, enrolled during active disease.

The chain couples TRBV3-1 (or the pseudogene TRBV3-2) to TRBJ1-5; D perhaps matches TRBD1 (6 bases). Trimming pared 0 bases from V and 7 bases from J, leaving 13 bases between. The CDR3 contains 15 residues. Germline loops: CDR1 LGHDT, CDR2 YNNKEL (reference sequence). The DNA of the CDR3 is TGTGCCAGCAGCCAAGACCCGACAGGACAACAGCCCCAGCATTTT. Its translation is CASSQDPTGQQPQHF.

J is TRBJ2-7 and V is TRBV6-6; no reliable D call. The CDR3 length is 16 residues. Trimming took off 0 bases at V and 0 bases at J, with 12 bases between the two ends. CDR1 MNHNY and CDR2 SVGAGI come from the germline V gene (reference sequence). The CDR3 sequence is CASSYSGQVGSYEQYF. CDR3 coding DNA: TGTGCCAGCAGTTACTCGGGCCAGGTGGGCTCCTACGAGCAGTACTTC.

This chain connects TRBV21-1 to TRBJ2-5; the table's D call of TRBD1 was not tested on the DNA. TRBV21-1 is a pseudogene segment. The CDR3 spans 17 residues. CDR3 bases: TGTGCCAGCAGCAAAGGCTCAGCTAGGACACCCCAAGAGACCCAGTACTTC. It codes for CASSKGSARTPQETQYF.

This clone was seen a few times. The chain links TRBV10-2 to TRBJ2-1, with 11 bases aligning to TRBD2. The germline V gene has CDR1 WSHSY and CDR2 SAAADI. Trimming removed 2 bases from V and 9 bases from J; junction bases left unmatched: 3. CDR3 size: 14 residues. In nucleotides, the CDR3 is TGCGCCAGCAGTGAGACTAGCGGGGGTTTTGAGCAGTTCTTC. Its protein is CASSETSGGFEQFF.

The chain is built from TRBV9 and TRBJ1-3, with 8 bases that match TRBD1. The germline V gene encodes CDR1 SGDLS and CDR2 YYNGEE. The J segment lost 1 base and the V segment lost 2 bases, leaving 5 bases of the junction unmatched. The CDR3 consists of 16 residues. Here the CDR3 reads CASSVQGAWSGNTIYF. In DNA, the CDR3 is TGTGCCAGCAGCGTGCAGGGGGCTTGGTCTGGAAACACCATATATTTT.

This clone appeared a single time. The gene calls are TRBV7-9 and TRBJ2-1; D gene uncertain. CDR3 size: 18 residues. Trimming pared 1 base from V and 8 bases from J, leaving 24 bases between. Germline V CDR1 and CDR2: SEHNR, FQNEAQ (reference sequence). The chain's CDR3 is CASSLDPWYASSVDEQFF. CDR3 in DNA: TGTGCCAGCAGCTTAGACCCGTGGTACGCGTCGTCCGTCGATGAGCAGTTCTTC.